The 13 T cell receptor beta chains below were found in one sample sequenced in a study of T-cell reconstitution after alpha-beta-depleted transplantation in children. Library preparation (for TCRbeta) was performed with unique molecular identifiers. MiXCR, applied by TCRdb to the PCR reads, yields one record per CDR3 protein. Of about 500,000 distinct CDR3 sequences in the sample, about 31% are singletons; the top ten hold about 2.3%. This material consisted of PBMCs from the stem cell graft donor, taken from the stem cell graft. These receptors all stem from a human donor who donated a stem cell graft to a child with aplastic anemia.

The J gene is TRBJ1-5, the V gene TRBV30; D not resolved. Trimming pared 0 bases from V and 5 bases from J, leaving 11 bases between. Germline assignment: CDR1 GTSNPN and CDR2 SVGIG (reference sequence). The CDR3 extends over 14 amino acids. The CDR3 bases are TGTGCCTGGAGTGTAGGAGCCTCCCATCAGCCCCAGCATTTT. This encodes CAWSVGASHQPQHF.

The chain uses TRBV10-3 and TRBJ1-6, with a possible D match to TRBD1 (5 bases). The ends were cut back, 4 bases at V and 14 bases at J, with 15 bases in the middle. Germline V gene sequence: CDR1 ENHRY, CDR2 SYGVKD. The CDR3 spans 13 residues. The chain's CDR3 is CAISGWDGGSLHF. The CDR3 nucleotides read TGTGCCATCAGTGGATGGGATGGGGGATCCCTCCACTTT.

This chain uses TRBV3-1 with TRBJ2-1; 10 bases fit TRBD2. From germline, CDR1 is LGHDT and CDR2 YNNKEL (reference sequence). The CDR3 runs 16 residues. Trimming cost V 3 bases and J 4 bases; bases outside gene matches: 6. This CDR3 reads CASSHQTSGVYNEQFF. The CDR3 bases are TGTGCCAGCAGCCACCAAACTAGCGGGGTTTACAATGAGCAGTTCTTC.

The table lists this clonotype with a count of one. This chain connects TRBV9 to TRBJ2-2; 8 bases fit TRBD2. CDR3 length: 15 amino acids. Germline CDR1 and CDR2: SGDLS and YYNGEE. V was clipped by 2 bases and J by 5 bases; unmatched bases: 5. The CDR3 DNA follows: TGTGCCAGCAGCGTCGAGGCTAGCGGGACCGGGGAGCTGTTTTTT. As protein: CASSVEASGTGELFF.

The CDR3: CASSSQRVGASEAFF. The CDR3 DNA is TGTGCCAGCAGCTCCCAGAGAGTGGGGGCCTCTGAAGCTTTCTTT. The chain couples TRBV7-2 to TRBJ1-1; D possibly corresponds to TRBD1 (6 bases). This CDR3 has 15 amino acids. Germline CDR1 is SGHTA and CDR2 is FQGNSA. Trimming stripped 4 bases from V and 6 bases from J, with 18 bases between.

The CDR3 DNA follows: TGCAGCGTTATTCCTAGCGGATACGAGCAGTACTTC. As protein: CSVIPSGYEQYF. The rearrangement joins TRBV29-1 to TRBJ2-7; 7 bases align to TRBD2. CDR3 size: 12 residues. The V gene end was trimmed by 5 bases and the J gene end by 4 bases; junction bases not matched to a gene: 5. CDR1 SQVTM and CDR2 ANQGSEA come from the germline V gene.

The CDR3 region is CASSRLLFEQFF. The CDR3 DNA is TGTGCCAGCAGTCGCCTGCTATTTGAGCAGTTCTTC. The rearrangement joins TRBV12-3 or TRBV12-4 to TRBJ2-1; unclear D gene. V lost 5 bases and J 9 bases, leaving 11 bases between the germline ends. CDR3 length: 12 residues.

J is TRBJ1-6 and V is TRBV12-3 or TRBV12-4; D is ambiguous. The V end was cut by 7 bases, the J end by 7 bases, with 23 bases between. The CDR3 runs 17 residues. CDR3: CASTRLRADLFNSPLHF. For the CDR3, the DNA is TGTGCCAGCACCCGACTGCGGGCCGACCTCTTCAATTCACCCCTCCACTTT.

This sequence joins TRBV20-1 and TRBJ2-1; TRBD2 agrees at 7 bases. The J segment lost 5 bases and the V segment lost 0 bases, leaving 7 bases of the junction unmatched. Germline CDR1 reads DFQATT; CDR2 reads SNEGSKA (reference sequence). The CDR3 is 15 residues long. CDR3 nucleotide sequence: TGCAGTGCTAGAGATCCCGGGAGGAGGAACAATGAGCAGTTCTTC. Residues: CSARDPGRRNNEQFF.

The genes are TRBV27 and TRBJ1-5, with D possibly matching TRBD1 (5 bases). V lost 0 bases, J lost 5 bases, and 17 bases lay in between. The CDR3 length is 17 residues. Germline V gene data show CDR1 as MNHEY and CDR2 as SMNVEV (reference sequence). In nucleotides, the CDR3 is TGTGCCAGCAGTTTATCGTATCGGGCGGCGGGGGATCAGCCCCAGCATTTT. This sequence encodes CASSLSYRAAGDQPQHF.

V usage is TRBV5-8 and J usage is TRBJ2-1, with a possible D match to TRBD1 (5 bases). The CDR3 runs 23 residues. Looked up from germline, CDR1 is SGHTS and CDR2 is YDEGEE. Trimming pared 5 bases from V and 1 base from J, leaving 37 bases between. The CDR3 nucleotides are TGTGCCAGCAGAACACCCATCGGTAGCCAGGGTAGGGTGGTTCCCCCATCCTACAATGAGCAGTTCTTC. Encoded protein: CASRTPIGSQGRVVPPSYNEQFF. The full variable domain, in which reference TRBV5-8 and TRBJ2-1 provide the parts outside the CDR3, is EAGVTQSPTHLIKTRGQQATLRCSPISGHTSVYWYQQALGLGLQFLLWYDEGEERNRGNFPPRFSGRQFPNYSSELNVNALELEDSALYLCASRTPIGSQGRVVPPSYNEQFFGPGTRLTVL.

CDR3 bases: TGTGCCAGCAGCTTATTCGAGCTAGCGGGAGAGAACTACAATGAGCAGTTCTTC. Its protein is CASSLFELAGENYNEQFF. V is TRBV9 and J is TRBJ2-1, with TRBD2 matching over 10 bases. This CDR3 has 18 residues. CDR1 SGDLS and CDR2 YYNGEE come from the germline V gene. With V trimmed by 4 bases and J by 3 bases, 13 bases remained unmatched.

The genes are TRBV6-2 or TRBV6-3 and TRBJ2-7; unclear D gene. Per the germline V gene, CDR1 is MNHEY and CDR2 is SVGEGT. This CDR3 spans 14 amino acids. Trimming pared 2 bases from V and 1 base from J, leaving 9 bases between. CDR3 protein: CASSYVGASYEQYV. The CDR3 nucleotides are TGTGCCAGCAGTTACGTAGGCGCGTCCTACGAGCAGTACGTC.